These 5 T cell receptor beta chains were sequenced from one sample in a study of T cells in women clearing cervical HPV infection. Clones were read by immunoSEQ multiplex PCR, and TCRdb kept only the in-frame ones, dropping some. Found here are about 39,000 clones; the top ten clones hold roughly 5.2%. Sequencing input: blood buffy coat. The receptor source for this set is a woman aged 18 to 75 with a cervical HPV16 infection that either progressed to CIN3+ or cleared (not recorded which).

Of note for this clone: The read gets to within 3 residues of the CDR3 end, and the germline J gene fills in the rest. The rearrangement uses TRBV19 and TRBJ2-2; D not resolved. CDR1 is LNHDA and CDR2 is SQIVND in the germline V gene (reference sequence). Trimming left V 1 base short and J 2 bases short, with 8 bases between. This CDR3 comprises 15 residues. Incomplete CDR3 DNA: TGTGCCAGTAGTATAGGTGGCAGTAACACCGGGGAG. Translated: CASSIGGSNTGE. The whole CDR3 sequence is CASSIGGSNTGELFF. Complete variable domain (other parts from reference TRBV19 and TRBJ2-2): DGGITQSPKYLFRKEGQNVTLSCEQNLNHDAMYWYRQDPGQGLRLIYYSQIVNDFQKGDIAEGYSVSREKKESFPLTVTSAQKNPTAFYLCASSIGGSNTGELFFGEGSRLTVL.

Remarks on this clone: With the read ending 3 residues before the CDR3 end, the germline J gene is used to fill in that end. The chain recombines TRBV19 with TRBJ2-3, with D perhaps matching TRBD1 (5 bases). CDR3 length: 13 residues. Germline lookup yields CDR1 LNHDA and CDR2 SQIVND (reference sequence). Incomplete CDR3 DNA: TGTGCCAGTATTGGGGCCGGAGATCAGCCG. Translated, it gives CASIGAGDQP. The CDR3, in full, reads CASIGAGDQPQYF.

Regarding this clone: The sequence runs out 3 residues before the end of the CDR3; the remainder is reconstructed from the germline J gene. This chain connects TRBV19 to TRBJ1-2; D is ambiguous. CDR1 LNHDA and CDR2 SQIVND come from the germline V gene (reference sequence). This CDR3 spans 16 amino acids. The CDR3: CASSPPTSGSYNDYTF. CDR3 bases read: TGTGCCAGTAGTCCCCCTACTAGCGGAAGCTACAATGAC. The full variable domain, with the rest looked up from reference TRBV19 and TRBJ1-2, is DGGITQSPKYLFRKEGQNVTLSCEQNLNHDAMYWYRQDPGQGLRLIYYSQIVNDFQKGDIAEGYSVSREKKESFPLTVTSAQKNPTAFYLCASSPPTSGSYNDYTFGSGTRLTVV.

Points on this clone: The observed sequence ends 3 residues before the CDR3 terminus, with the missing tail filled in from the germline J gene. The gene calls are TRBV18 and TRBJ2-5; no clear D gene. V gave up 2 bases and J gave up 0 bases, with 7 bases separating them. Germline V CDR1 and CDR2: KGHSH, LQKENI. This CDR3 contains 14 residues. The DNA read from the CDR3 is TGTGCCAGCTCACCATTCTGTCACCAAGAGACC. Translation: CASSPFCHQET. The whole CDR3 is CASSPFCHQETQYF.

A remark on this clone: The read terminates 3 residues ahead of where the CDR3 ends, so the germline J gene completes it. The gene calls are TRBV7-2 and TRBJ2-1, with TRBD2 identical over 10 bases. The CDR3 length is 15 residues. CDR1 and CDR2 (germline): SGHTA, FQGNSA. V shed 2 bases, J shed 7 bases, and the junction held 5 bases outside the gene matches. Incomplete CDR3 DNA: TGTGCCAGCAGCTTACTAGCGGGAGAAGCAAATGAG. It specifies CASSLLAGEANE. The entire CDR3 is CASSLLAGEANEQFF.